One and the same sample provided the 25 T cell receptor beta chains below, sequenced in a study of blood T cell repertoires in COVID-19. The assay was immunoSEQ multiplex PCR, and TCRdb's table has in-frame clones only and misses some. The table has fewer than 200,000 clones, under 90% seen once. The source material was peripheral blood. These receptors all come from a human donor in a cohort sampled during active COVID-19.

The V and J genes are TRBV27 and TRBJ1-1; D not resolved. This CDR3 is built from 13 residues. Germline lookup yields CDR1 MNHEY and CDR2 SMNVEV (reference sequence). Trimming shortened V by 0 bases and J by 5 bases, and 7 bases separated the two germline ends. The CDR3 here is CASSLSSATEAFF. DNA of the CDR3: TGTGCCAGCAGTTTATCCTCAGCGACTGAAGCTTTCTTT.

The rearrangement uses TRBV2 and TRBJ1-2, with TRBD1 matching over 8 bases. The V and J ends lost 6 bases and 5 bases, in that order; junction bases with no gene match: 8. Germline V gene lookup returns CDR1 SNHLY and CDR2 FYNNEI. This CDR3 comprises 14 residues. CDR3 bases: TGTGCCAGCAGGCCCGACAGGGGTCGATATGGCTACACCTTC. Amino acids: CASRPDRGRYGYTF.

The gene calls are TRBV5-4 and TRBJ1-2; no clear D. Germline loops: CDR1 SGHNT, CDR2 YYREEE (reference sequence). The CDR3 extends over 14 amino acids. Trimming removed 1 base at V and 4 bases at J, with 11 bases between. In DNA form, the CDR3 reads TGTGCCAGCAGCTTGTTGGGCGATCTCTATGGCTACACCTTC. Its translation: CASSLLGDLYGYTF.

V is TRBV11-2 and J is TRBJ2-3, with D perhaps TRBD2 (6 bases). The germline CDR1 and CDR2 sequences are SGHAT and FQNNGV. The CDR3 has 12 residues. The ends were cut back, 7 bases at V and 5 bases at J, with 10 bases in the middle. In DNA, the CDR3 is TGTGCCAGCACAGTCGGGGGAGATACGCAGTATTTT. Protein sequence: CASTVGGDTQYF.

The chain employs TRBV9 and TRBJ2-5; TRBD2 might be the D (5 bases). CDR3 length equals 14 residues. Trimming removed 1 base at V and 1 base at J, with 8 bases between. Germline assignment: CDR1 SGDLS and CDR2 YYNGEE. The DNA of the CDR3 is TGTGCCAGCAGCGTATCTGGACTCCAAGAGACCCAGTACTTC. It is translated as CASSVSGLQETQYF. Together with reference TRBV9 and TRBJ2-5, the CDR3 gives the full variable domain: DSGVTQTPKHLITATGQRVTLRCSPRSGDLSVYWYQQSLDQGLQFLIQYYNGEERAKGNILERFSAQQFPDLHSELNLSSLELGDSALYFCASSVSGLQETQYFGPGTRLLVL.

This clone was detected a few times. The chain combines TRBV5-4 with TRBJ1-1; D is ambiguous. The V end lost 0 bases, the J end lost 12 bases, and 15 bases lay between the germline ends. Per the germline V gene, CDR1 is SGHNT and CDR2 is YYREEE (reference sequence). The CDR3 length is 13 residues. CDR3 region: CASSLDPGTGPFF. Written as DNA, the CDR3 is TGTGCCAGCAGCTTGGACCCGGGAACTGGTCCTTTCTTT. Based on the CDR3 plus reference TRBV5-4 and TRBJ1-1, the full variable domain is ETGVTQSPTHLIKTRGQQVTLRCSSQSGHNTVSWYQQALGQGPQFIFQYYREEENGRGNFPPRFSGLQFPNYSSELNVNALELDDSALYLCASSLDPGTGPFFGQGTRLTVV.

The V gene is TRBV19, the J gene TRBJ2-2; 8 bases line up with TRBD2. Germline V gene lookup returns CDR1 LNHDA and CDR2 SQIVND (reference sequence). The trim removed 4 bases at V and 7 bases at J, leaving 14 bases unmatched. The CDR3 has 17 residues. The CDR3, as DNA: TGTGCCAGTAGTACTCGTGGACTAGCATCAGTCAGCGGGGAGCTGTTTTTT. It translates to CASSTRGLASVSGELFF.

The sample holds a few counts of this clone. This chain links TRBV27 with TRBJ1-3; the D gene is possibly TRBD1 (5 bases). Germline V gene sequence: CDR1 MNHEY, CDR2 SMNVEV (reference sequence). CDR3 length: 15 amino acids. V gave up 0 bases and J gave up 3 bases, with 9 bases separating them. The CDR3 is CASSLSPGGGNTIYF. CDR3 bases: TGTGCCAGCAGTTTATCGCCGGGGGGTGGAAACACCATATATTTT.

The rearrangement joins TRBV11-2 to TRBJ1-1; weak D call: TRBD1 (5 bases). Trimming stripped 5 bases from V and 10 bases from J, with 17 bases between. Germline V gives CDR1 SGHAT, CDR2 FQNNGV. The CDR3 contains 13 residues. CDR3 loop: CASSQGAMRGAFF. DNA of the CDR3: TGTGCCAGCAGCCAGGGAGCGATGCGGGGAGCTTTCTTT. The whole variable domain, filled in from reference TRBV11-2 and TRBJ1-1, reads EAGVAQSPRYKIIEKRQSVAFWCNPISGHATLYWYQQILGQGPKLLIQFQNNGVVDDSQLPKDRFSAERLKGVDSTLKIQPAKLEDSAVYLCASSQGAMRGAFFGQGTRLTVV.

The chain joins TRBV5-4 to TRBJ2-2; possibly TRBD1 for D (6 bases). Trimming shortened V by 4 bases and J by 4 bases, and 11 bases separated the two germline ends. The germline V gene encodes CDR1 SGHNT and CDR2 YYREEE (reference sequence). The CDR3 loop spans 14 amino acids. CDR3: CASSLQGSTGELFF. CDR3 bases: TGTGCCAGCAGCCTGCAGGGGTCCACCGGGGAGCTGTTTTTT.

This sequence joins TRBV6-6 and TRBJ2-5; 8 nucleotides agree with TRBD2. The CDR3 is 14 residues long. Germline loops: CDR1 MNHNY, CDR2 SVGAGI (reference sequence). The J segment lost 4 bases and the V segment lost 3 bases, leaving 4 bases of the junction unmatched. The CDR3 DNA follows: TGTGCCAGCAGTTATGATGCGGGGGGAGAGACCCAGTACTTC. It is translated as CASSYDAGGETQYF.

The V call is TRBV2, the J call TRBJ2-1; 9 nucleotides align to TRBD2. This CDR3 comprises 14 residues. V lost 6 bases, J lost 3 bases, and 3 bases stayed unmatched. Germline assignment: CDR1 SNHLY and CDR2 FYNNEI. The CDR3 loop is CASRTAGGYNEQFF. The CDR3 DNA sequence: TGTGCCAGCAGGACAGCGGGGGGCTACAATGAGCAGTTCTTC. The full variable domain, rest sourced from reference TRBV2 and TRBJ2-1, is EPEVTQTPSHQVTQMGQEVILRCVPISNHLYFYWYRQILGQKVEFLVSFYNNEISEKSEIFDDQFSVERPDGSNFTLKIRSTKLEDSAMYFCASRTAGGYNEQFFGPGTRLTVL.

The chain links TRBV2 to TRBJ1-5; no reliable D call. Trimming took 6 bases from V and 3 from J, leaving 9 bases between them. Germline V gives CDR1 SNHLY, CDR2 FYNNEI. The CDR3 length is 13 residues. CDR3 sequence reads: CASSREINQPQHF. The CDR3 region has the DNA TGTGCCAGCAGCCGGGAGATCAATCAGCCCCAGCATTTT.

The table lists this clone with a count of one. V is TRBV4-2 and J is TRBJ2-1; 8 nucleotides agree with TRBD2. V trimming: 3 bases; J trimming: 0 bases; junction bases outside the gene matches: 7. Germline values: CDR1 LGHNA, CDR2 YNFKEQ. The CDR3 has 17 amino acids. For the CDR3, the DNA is TGTGCCAGCAGCCATGTTAGCGGGGATAGCTCCTACAATGAGCAGTTCTTC. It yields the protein CASSHVSGDSSYNEQFF.

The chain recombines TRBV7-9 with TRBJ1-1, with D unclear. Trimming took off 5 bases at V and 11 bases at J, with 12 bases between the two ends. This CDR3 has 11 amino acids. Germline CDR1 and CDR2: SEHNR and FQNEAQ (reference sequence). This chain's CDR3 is CASSPKVEAFF. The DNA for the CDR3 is TGTGCCAGCAGCCCTAAAGTCGAGGCTTTCTTT.

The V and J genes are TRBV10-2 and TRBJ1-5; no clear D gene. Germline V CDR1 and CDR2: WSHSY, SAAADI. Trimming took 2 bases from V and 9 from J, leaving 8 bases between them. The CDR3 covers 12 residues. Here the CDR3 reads CASSEGGGPQHF. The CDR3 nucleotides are TGCGCCAGCAGTGAGGGAGGAGGGCCCCAGCATTTT.

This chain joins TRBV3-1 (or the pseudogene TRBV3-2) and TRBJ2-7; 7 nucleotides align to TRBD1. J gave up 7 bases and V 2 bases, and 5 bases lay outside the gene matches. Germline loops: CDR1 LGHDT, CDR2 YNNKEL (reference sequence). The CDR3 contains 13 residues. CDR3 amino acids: CASSQRGRWEQYF. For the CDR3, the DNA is TGTGCCAGCAGCCAAAGGGGGCGCTGGGAGCAGTACTTC.

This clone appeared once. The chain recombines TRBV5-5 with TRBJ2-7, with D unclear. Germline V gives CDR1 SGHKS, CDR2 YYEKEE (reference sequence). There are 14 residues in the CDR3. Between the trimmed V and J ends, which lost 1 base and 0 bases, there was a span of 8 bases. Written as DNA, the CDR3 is TGTGCCAGCAGCTTGCTCTCGAGCTCCTACGAGCAGTACTTC. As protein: CASSLLSSSYEQYF.

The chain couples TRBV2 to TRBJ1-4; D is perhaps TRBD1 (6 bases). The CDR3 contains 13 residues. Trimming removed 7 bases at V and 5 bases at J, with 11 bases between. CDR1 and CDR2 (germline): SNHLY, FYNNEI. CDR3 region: CASKGGRNEKLFF. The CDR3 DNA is TGTGCCAGCAAGGGGGGGCGGAATGAAAAACTGTTTTTT.

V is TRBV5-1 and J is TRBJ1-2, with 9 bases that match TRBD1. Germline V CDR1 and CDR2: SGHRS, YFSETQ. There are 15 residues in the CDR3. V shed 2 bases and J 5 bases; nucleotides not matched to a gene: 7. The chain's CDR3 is CASSFTGGRRYGYTF. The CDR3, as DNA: TGCGCCAGCAGCTTTACAGGGGGCAGGCGTTATGGCTACACCTTC.

CDR3 sequence (DNA): TGTGCCAGCAGCCAAGTTAAGCGGACTGAGCAGTTCTTC. This gives the protein CASSQVKRTEQFF. The rearrangement joins TRBV3-1 (or the pseudogene TRBV3-2) to TRBJ2-1, with D maybe TRBD2 (5 bases). The CDR3 runs to 13 residues. Germline-derived CDR1 and CDR2 are LGHDT and YNNKEL (reference sequence). With 1 base removed from V and 9 bases from J, the gap between germline ends came to 10 bases.

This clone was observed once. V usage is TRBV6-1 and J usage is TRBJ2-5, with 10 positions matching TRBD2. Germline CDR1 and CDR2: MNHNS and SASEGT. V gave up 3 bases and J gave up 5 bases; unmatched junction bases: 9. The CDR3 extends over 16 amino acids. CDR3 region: CASSDGIAGGQETQYF. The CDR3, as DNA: TGTGCCAGCAGTGACGGGATAGCGGGGGGCCAGGAGACCCAGTACTTC.

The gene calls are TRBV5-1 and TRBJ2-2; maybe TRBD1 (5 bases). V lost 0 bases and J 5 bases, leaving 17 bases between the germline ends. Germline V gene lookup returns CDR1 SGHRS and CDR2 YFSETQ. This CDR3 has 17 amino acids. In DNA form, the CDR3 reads TGCGCCAGCAGCTTGGCCGGGCAAGGACATTATACCGGGGAGCTGTTTTTT. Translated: CASSLAGQGHYTGELFF. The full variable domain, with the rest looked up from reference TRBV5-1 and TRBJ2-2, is KAGVTQTPRYLIKTRGQQVTLSCSPISGHRSVSWYQQTPGQGLQFLFEYFSETQRNKGNFPGRFSGRQFSNSRSEMNVSTLELGDSALYLCASSLAGQGHYTGELFFGEGSRLTVL.

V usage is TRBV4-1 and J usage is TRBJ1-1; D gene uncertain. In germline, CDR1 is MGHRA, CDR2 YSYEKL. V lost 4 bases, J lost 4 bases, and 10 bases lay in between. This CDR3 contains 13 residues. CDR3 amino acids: CASSLSPGTEAFF. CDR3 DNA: TGCGCCAGCAGCCTCTCACCCGGCACTGAAGCTTTCTTT.

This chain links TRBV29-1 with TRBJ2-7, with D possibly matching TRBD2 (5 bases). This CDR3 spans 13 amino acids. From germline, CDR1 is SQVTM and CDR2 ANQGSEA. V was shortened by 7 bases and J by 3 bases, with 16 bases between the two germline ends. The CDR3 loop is CSASGERDYEQYF. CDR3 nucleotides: TGCAGCGCTTCTGGTGAGAGGGACTACGAGCAGTACTTC.